Below are 22 T cell receptor beta chains sequenced from a single sample in a study of T cells in Graves' hyperthyroidism and ophthalmopathy (dated by TCRdb to between 2019 and 2020). The method was multiplex PCR. For sequencing, an Illumina HiSeq 2000 was employed. The TCR beta CDR3 regions were amplified from the RNA transcripts. A first-round RT-PCR of the TCR CDR3 used the HTBI primer set with the Qiagen OneStep RT-PCR kit. TCRdb trimmed public reads at Q25 via fastp, called clones via MiXCR and kept in-frame beta chains. Each CDR3 protein gets just one entry, which takes the most common genes and DNA from the rows behind it. In all, the sample holds 350,000 or so distinct CDR3 sequences, and roughly 20% of those were seen once. The ten largest clones take up around 15% of the sample. The sequenced material came from blood. These receptor sequences come from a middle-aged woman with Graves' ophthalmopathy.

This clonotype was picked up many times. This rearrangement joins TRBV10-3 to TRBJ1-1, with D maybe TRBD1 (6 bases). Per the germline V gene, CDR1 is ENHRY and CDR2 is SYGVKD. This CDR3 is 15 amino acids long. The V end was cut by 10 bases, the J end by 1 base, with 19 bases between. The CDR3 DNA sequence: TGTGCCACCACATCCCCGGGACACCCGAACACTGAAGCTTTCTTT. This codes for CATTSPGHPNTEAFF.

V usage is TRBV30 and J usage is TRBJ1-1; D unclear. Germline-derived CDR1 and CDR2 are GTSNPN and SVGIG (reference sequence). Trimming left V 4 bases short and J 5 bases short, with 14 bases between. This CDR3 contains 13 residues. CDR3 loop: CAWTREMGTEAFF. The CDR3 region has the DNA TGTGCCTGGACCCGGGAGATGGGGACTGAAGCTTTCTTT.

This clonotype was recorded at least ten times. The rearrangement links TRBV4-1 to TRBJ1-1; D remains unclear. CDR3 length: 17 residues. Germline V gene sequence: CDR1 MGHRA, CDR2 YSYEKL. The ends were cut back, 1 base at V and 0 bases at J, with 15 bases in the middle. CDR3 coding DNA: TGCGCCAGCAGCCAAGTGTGGCCCCGAGGGATGAACACTGAAGCTTTCTTT. Encoded protein: CASSQVWPRGMNTEAFF.

This clonotype was picked up one time. This chain uses TRBV6-1 with TRBJ2-5; 9 bases are a match to TRBD2. The CDR3 is 15 residues long. J gave up 5 bases and V 7 bases, and 11 bases lay outside the gene matches. In germline, CDR1 is MNHNS, CDR2 SASEGT. DNA for the CDR3: TGTGCCAGCAAGCGTTTCCGAGCGGGAGGCGAGACCCAGTACTTC. Amino acid sequence: CASKRFRAGGETQYF.

This clonotype was detected many times. The rearrangement links TRBV6-9 to TRBJ2-1, with unresolved D. Germline V CDR1 and CDR2: MNHGY, SVAAGI. With 3 bases removed from V and 10 bases from J, the gap between germline ends came to 7 bases. CDR3 length: 11 residues. The CDR3 DNA follows: TGTGCCAGCAGTTACGGTTCGGAGCAGTTCTTC. It codes for CASSYGSEQFF.

This clonotype was recorded many times. The chain joins TRBV24-1 to TRBJ2-7; D ambiguous. The CDR3 runs to 13 residues. The V gene lost 2 bases and the J gene lost 1 base, with 5 bases spanning the gap. In germline, CDR1 is KGHDR, CDR2 SFDVKD. The CDR3 spells CATSDSNSYEQYF. The CDR3 DNA is TGTGCCACCAGTGATTCTAATTCCTACGAGCAGTACTTC.

There are many counts of this clonotype. J is TRBJ1-5 and V is TRBV19, with a possible D match to TRBD1 (5 bases). The length of the CDR3 is 15 residues. Between the trimmed V and J ends, which lost 7 bases and 5 bases, there was a span of 18 bases. Looked up from germline, CDR1 is LNHDA and CDR2 is SQIVND (reference sequence). CDR3 amino acids: CASKVVDEGHQPQHF. Written as DNA, the CDR3 is TGTGCCAGTAAGGTAGTAGACGAGGGGCATCAGCCCCAGCATTTT.

Ten or more counts support this clonotype. This sequence joins TRBV6-1 and TRBJ1-1; the D is unclear. This CDR3 is built from 11 residues. In germline, CDR1 is MNHNS, CDR2 SASEGT. Trimming took off 5 bases at V and 3 bases at J, with 4 bases between the two ends. CDR3 DNA: TGTGCCAGCAGTATGTACACTGAAGCTTTCTTT. This sequence encodes CASSMYTEAFF.

CDR3 DNA sequence: TGTGCCAGCAGTTACAATCGTCCGGGGGGCCGGGCTGAAGCTTTCTTT. Encoded protein: CASSYNRPGGRAEAFF. J is TRBJ1-1 and V is TRBV6-2 or TRBV6-3; D might be TRBD1 (6 bases). The CDR3 totals 16 residues. Per the germline V gene, CDR1 is MNHEY and CDR2 is SVGEGT. Deletions cut 2 bases from V and 6 bases from J, with 19 bases between.

The chain links TRBV12-3 or TRBV12-4 to TRBJ2-7; 8 positions agree with TRBD1. The CDR3 is made up of 14 amino acids. Trimming at V came to 5 bases and at J to 4 bases, leaving 7 bases not matched to a gene. Written as DNA, the CDR3 is TGTGCCAGCAGTCCGAGGGACAGGCATTACGAGCAGTACTTC. Translating gives CASSPRDRHYEQYF.

This clonotype appeared many times. The chain uses TRBV28 and TRBJ2-5; 10 nucleotides line up with TRBD2. Germline CDR1 MDHEN, CDR2 SYDVKM. V shed 2 bases and J 5 bases; nucleotides not matched to a gene: 14. This CDR3 comprises 18 residues. In DNA form, the CDR3 reads TGTGCCAGCAGTTTAATCTTTCCGTCTAGCGGGAGTAGGGAGACCCAGTACTTC. It is translated as CASSLIFPSSGSRETQYF. The full variable domain, completed using reference TRBV28 and TRBJ2-5, is DVKVTQSSRYLVKRTGEKVFLECVQDMDHENMFWYRQDPGLGLRLIYFSYDVKMKEKGDIPEGYSVSREKKERFSLILESASTNQTSMYLCASSLIFPSSGSRETQYFGPGTRLLVL.

This clonotype was detected many times. This sequence joins TRBV20-1 and TRBJ2-7; D is unclear. CDR1 is DFQATT, CDR2 SNEGSKA, per germline (reference sequence). V was shortened by 3 bases and J by 4 bases, with 16 bases between the two germline ends. CDR3 length equals 14 residues. The CDR3 coding sequence is TGCAGTGCTAGTTCGGCATCAAGAATGTACGAGCAGTACTTC. Protein product: CSASSASRMYEQYF.

This clonotype came up a few times. This chain uses TRBV6-1 with TRBJ2-7; D uncertain. The CDR3 has 14 residues. V lost 7 bases, J lost 4 bases, and 17 bases lay in between. Germline CDR1 reads MNHNS; CDR2 reads SASEGT. The CDR3 sequence: CASIIPGNPYEQYF. DNA of the CDR3: TGTGCCAGCATAATTCCTGGAAATCCTTACGAGCAGTACTTC.

This clonotype occurred many times. This chain uses TRBV6-1 with TRBJ2-2, with D hard to call. V was shortened by 2 bases and J by 9 bases, with 13 bases between the two germline ends. The CDR3 sequence is 14 residues long. Germline CDR1 MNHNS, CDR2 SASEGT. CDR3 DNA: TGTGCCAGCAGTGAATCCCTAGGAGTCAGGGAGCTGTTTTTT. This codes for CASSESLGVRELFF.

This clonotype was observed at least ten times. The chain employs TRBV12-3 or TRBV12-4 and TRBJ1-1, with TRBD1 matching over 9 bases. The CDR3 is made up of 18 amino acids. Germline trimming cut 7 bases from V and 4 bases from J; bases unmatched to any gene: 19. CDR3 residues: CASTYYAGTGFPATEAFF. The DNA for the CDR3 is TGTGCCAGCACCTACTATGCCGGGACAGGGTTTCCTGCCACTGAAGCTTTCTTT.

Ten or more counts support this clonotype. At one end, the junction sequence differs from germline, possibly due to a read error. V and J are TRBV6-1 and TRBJ2-4; D is possibly TRBD1 (5 bases). Germline CDR1 and CDR2: MNHNS and SASEGT. There are 14 residues in the CDR3. CDR3 region: CASSEGVAKNIQYF. DNA of the CDR3: TGTGCCAGCAGCGAAGGGGTAGCCAAAAACATTCAGTACTTC.

With regard to this clonotype: One junction end does not reproduce the germline sequence, and a read error may be involved. The chain couples TRBV13 to TRBJ2-5; 10 nucleotides match TRBD2. This CDR3 has 12 residues. From germline, CDR1 is PRHDT and CDR2 FYEKMQ (reference sequence). For the CDR3, the DNA is TGTACCAGCAGCTTAGGGACTAGCGTCCAGTACTTC. This encodes CTSSLGTSVQYF. Looking up the rest from reference TRBV13 and TRBJ2-5 gives the full variable domain: AAGVIQSPRHLIKEKRETATLKCYPIPRHDTVYWYQQGPGQDPQFLISFYEKMQSDKGSIPDRFSAQQFSDYHSELNMSSLELGDSALYFCTSSLGTSVQYFGPGTRLLVL.

This clonotype has ten or more counts. This rearrangement joins TRBV12-5 to TRBJ1-2; maybe TRBD1 (6 bases). The V gene lost 6 bases and the J gene lost 4 bases, with 12 bases spanning the gap. The CDR3 is 13 residues long. Germline V gene lookup returns CDR1 LGHNT and CDR2 FRNRAP. CDR3 region: CASGKGQIYGYTF. In DNA form, the CDR3 reads TGTGCTAGTGGGAAGGGACAAATCTATGGCTACACCTTC.

The table lists this clonotype with many counts. The rearrangement joins TRBV27 to TRBJ2-5; TRBD2 matches at 14 bases. The CDR3 spans 19 residues. In germline, CDR1 is MNHEY, CDR2 SMNVEV (reference sequence). The J segment lost 4 bases and the V segment lost 4 bases, leaving 14 bases of the junction unmatched. The CDR3 DNA reads TGTGCCAGCAGTTATTTGGGCCAAACCGGGACTAGCGGGAGAGAGACCCAGTACTTC. Protein: CASSYLGQTGTSGRETQYF.

This clonotype was found many times. The rearrangement uses TRBV20-1 and TRBJ2-7, with TRBD2 matching over 12 bases. Germline V gene sequence: CDR1 DFQATT, CDR2 SNEGSKA (reference sequence). The CDR3 is 17 residues long. V shed 6 bases, J shed 3 bases, and the junction held 15 bases outside the gene matches. The CDR3 coding sequence is TGCAGTGCCAACCCCCCTCTAGCGGGAGGGCCGAGCTACGAGCAGTACTTC. Translation gives CSANPPLAGGPSYEQYF.

There are many counts of this clonotype. V and J are TRBV28 and TRBJ1-1; D is uncertain. The CDR3 sequence is 12 residues long. The germline CDR1 and CDR2 sequences are MDHEN and SYDVKM. V gave up 6 bases and J gave up 5 bases, with 10 bases separating them. The chain's CDR3 is CASRMLGTEAFF. CDR3 sequence (DNA): TGTGCCAGCAGGATGCTAGGAACTGAAGCTTTCTTT.

This clonotype was seen ten or more times. The rearrangement uses TRBV5-1 and TRBJ1-2; 7 bases agree with TRBD1. Germline V gene sequence: CDR1 SGHRS, CDR2 YFSETQ. The CDR3 sequence is 18 residues long. V gave up 0 bases and J gave up 0 bases; unmatched junction bases: 11. This CDR3 reads CASSLGQGTKSPNYGYTF. The CDR3, as DNA: TGCGCCAGCAGCTTGGGACAGGGCACCAAGTCTCCTAACTATGGCTACACCTTC.